These T cell receptor beta chains were read from a single sample in a study of blood T cell repertoires in COVID-19. The protocol was immunoSEQ multiplex PCR, while the TCRdb copy is restricted to in-frame clones and leaves out a portion. The sample contains approximately 280,000 clones, around 90% of which appear only once. The specimen sequenced was peripheral blood. These receptors all come from a man in his late teens or twenties with active or convalescent COVID-19. Both conserved end residues are part of each CDR3. A D gene is named only where the DNA matches it firmly. Some rows mark clone size as missing; the rest say once, few, many or name a class of expanded clone.

j_call v_call clone_size d_call cdr3_nt cdr3_aa
TRBJ1-3 TRBV3-1/TRBV3-2 - TRBD1 TGTGCCAGCAGCTTTAGGACAGGGGTTGGAAACACCATATATTTT CASSFRTGVGNTIYF
TRBJ1-5 TRBV5-1 - - TGCGCCAGCAGCCCCGGGAACAATCAGCCCCAGCATTTT CASSPGNNQPQHF
TRBJ2-5 TRBV4-1 - - TGCGCCAGCAGCCAAGACTTTGGCAGGCGCTACCAAGAGACCCAGTACTTC CASSQDFGRRYQETQYF
TRBJ1-5 TRBV10-2 - TRBD1 TGCGCCAGCAGTGATACGTGGCAGGGGGGTCAGCCCCAGCATTTT CASSDTWQGGQPQHF
TRBJ1-2 TRBV5-4 once - TGTGCCAGCAGCTTACAGGGAGTTGGAGGCTACACCTTC CASSLQGVGGYTF
TRBJ2-7 TRBV13 - TRBD2 TGTGCCAGCAGCCCAAGCCGGCGGGGGGTCCACTACGAGCAGTACTTC CASSPSRRGVHYEQYF
TRBJ1-5 TRBV3-1/TRBV3-2 few - TGTGCCAGCAGCCAAGGGCTGAGCAATCAGCCCCAGCATTTT CASSQGLSNQPQHF
TRBJ2-7 TRBV9 - TRBD2 TGTGCCAGCAGCGAGGGAGGAATTAGCGGGGGCCACCTTAGCTCCTACGAGCAGTACTTC CASSEGGISGGHLSSYEQYF
TRBJ1-4 TRBV13 once - TGTGCCAGCAGCGAAAAGGGGGAGGGGAATGAAAAACTGTTTTTT CASSEKGEGNEKLFF
TRBJ2-2 TRBV7-2 - - TGTGCCAGCAGCTTACTACTCACGAACACCGGGGAGCTGTTTTTT CASSLLLTNTGELFF
TRBJ2-3 TRBV5-4 - TRBD1 TGTGCCAGCAGGAGACCCGGGACAGGGACAGATACGCAGTATTTT CASRRPGTGTDTQYF
TRBJ2-7 TRBV4-1 - TRBD1 TGCGCCAGCAGCCAAGAAGAGACAGGGGGTTCCTACGAGCAGTACTTC CASSQEETGGSYEQYF
TRBJ1-4 TRBV27 - - TGTGCCAGCAGTCGCAGACAGACCTCATGGACTAATGAAAAACTGTTTTTT CASSRRQTSWTNEKLFF
TRBJ1-1 TRBV9 - - TGTGCCAGCAGTGCAGGGTGGAACACTGAAGCTTTCTTT CASSAGWNTEAFF
TRBJ1-6 TRBV5-1 few - TGCGCCAGCAGCTCCGATACACCGAATTCACCCCTCCACTTT CASSSDTPNSPLHF
TRBJ2-1 TRBV2 - TRBD2 TGTGCCAGCAGTGAAGCTAGCGGGGGACTATACAATGAGCAGTTCTTC CASSEASGGLYNEQFF
TRBJ2-3 TRBV6-5 - - TGTGCCAGCAGTTCGGTCTGGCTAGGCACAGATACGCAGTATTTT CASSSVWLGTDTQYF
TRBJ1-3 TRBV6-5 - - TGTGCCAGCAGTTACTCCGGAGGGTACAAGGGAAACACCATATATTTT CASSYSGGYKGNTIYF
TRBJ1-1 TRBV6-5 - - TGTGCCAGCAGTTACTACAGAACCATGAACACTGAAGCTTTCTTT CASSYYRTMNTEAFF
TRBJ1-2 TRBV7-9 - TRBD1 TGTGCCAGCAGCCTGACAGGGGTGGATAACTATGGCTACACCTTC CASSLTGVDNYGYTF
TRBJ2-3 TRBV7-7 - - TGTGCCAGCAGCCCGTCAGGGTTAAGCACAGATACGCAGTATTTT CASSPSGLSTDTQYF
TRBJ1-3 TRBV5-1 - TRBD1 TGCGCCAGCAGCACCGGACAGGGGACTGGAAACACCATATATTTT CASSTGQGTGNTIYF
TRBJ1-3 TRBV14 - - TGTGCCAGCAGCCAAGTAGCCCAGGGGCGAAACACCATATATTTT CASSQVAQGRNTIYF
TRBJ1-1 TRBV7-9 once - TGTGCCAGCAGCCCCGGACAGACGAACACTGAAGCTTTCTTT CASSPGQTNTEAFF
TRBJ2-7 TRBV12-3/TRBV12-4 - TRBD1 TGTGCCAGCAGATCAGACAGGGGGCGTGAGCAGTACTTC CASRSDRGREQYF
TRBJ1-2 TRBV4-3 - TRBD1 TGCGCCAGCGGTTGGACAGGGGACTATAACTATGGCTACACCTTC CASGWTGDYNYGYTF
TRBJ2-1 TRBV5-4 - TRBD2 TGTGCCAGCAGGTTGGCGGGGGGACGGTACAATGAGCAGTTCTTC CASRLAGGRYNEQFF
TRBJ2-2 TRBV5-6 - TRBD1 TGTGCCAGCACTCCGGACAGGGACACCGGGGAGCTGTTTTTT CASTPDRDTGELFF
TRBJ2-1 TRBV5-8 - - TGTGCCAGCAGCTTGGTACAGACTACTTTCAATGAGCAGTTCTTC CASSLVQTTFNEQFF
TRBJ1-2 TRBV4-3 - - TGCGCCAGCAGCCAAGCCCGTCCAGGCACCGGCTACACCTTC CASSQARPGTGYTF
TRBJ2-7 TRBV2 - TRBD2 TGTGCCAGCAGGAGGCTAGCGGGGGGGCCACAGGACTACGAGCAGTACTTC CASRRLAGGPQDYEQYF
TRBJ1-3 TRBV29-1 - TRBD1 TGCAGCGTGGGAATCAGGGGGCAAGAGGGAAACACCATATATTTT CSVGIRGQEGNTIYF
TRBJ1-1 TRBV4-2 - - TGTGCCAGCAGCCAAGAACGGTCTTCACGCGCTGAAGCTTTCTTT CASSQERSSRAEAFF
TRBJ2-1 TRBV5-1 - - TGCGCCAGCAGCTTGACATCCGGGGGCGGGGGTTGGTACAATGAGCAGTTCTTC CASSLTSGGGGWYNEQFF
TRBJ2-1 TRBV7-2 - TRBD2 TGTGCCAGCAGCTTCCCATTTCGGACTAGCGCATACAATGAGCAGTTCTTC CASSFPFRTSAYNEQFF
TRBJ2-6 TRBV5-6 - - TGTGCCAGCAGCTTGGAGGCAGAGGGGGGGAACGTCCTGACTTTC CASSLEAEGGNVLTF
TRBJ2-1 TRBV18 once - TGTGCCAGCGGCGCCACGCAGGGGGGCTCCTACAATGAGCAGTTCTTC CASGATQGGSYNEQFF
TRBJ1-6 TRBV12-3/TRBV12-4 - - TGTGCCAGCGGTAGTGAGGCCGATTCACCCCTCCACTTT CASGSEADSPLHF
TRBJ2-2 TRBV7-8 - TRBD2 TGTGCCAGCAGCTTCACTAGCGGGGTGTCCGGGGAGCTGTTTTTT CASSFTSGVSGELFF
TRBJ1-4 TRBV7-9 - - TGTGCCAGCAGCCAGGGGCAGGGTAATGAAAAACTGTTTTTT CASSQGQGNEKLFF
TRBJ2-1 TRBV11-2 - TRBD2 TGTGCCAGCAGCTTACTTAGCGGGGCCTGGGTTGAGCAGTTCTTC CASSLLSGAWVEQFF
TRBJ1-1 TRBV9 - - TGTGCCAGCAGCGTCGTACCGGGGTCGAACACTGAAGCTTTCTTT CASSVVPGSNTEAFF
TRBJ1-2 TRBV6-6 few TRBD1 TGTGCCAGCAGTGCCAGGGACAGGGGGCGGAGTGGCTACACCTTC CASSARDRGRSGYTF
TRBJ2-7 TRBV5-6 - - TGTGCCAGCAGCTTTCCTGAATGGGGCCACGAGCAGTACTTC CASSFPEWGHEQYF
TRBJ1-5 TRBV16 - - TGTGCCAGCAGCCAATATGGGGTAGTCGAGAAGGGAGATAGCAATCAGCCCCAGCATTTT CASSQYGVVEKGDSNQPQHF
TRBJ1-4 TRBV7-9 once TRBD1 TGTGCCAGCAGCTCTGGGACAGGGTACGAAAAACTGTTTTTT CASSSGTGYEKLFF
TRBJ1-2 TRBV6-4 - - TGTGCCAGCAGTGAAGGACGGTCGGGGGAGGGCTACACCTTC CASSEGRSGEGYTF
TRBJ2-5 TRBV2 - - TGTGCCAGCAGTGAACTCACCCAGTACTTC CASSELTQYF
TRBJ2-5 TRBV19 - - TGTGCCAGCCGACGGGCGGGCCCCCGTGAGACCCAGTACTTC CASRRAGPRETQYF
TRBJ1-2 TRBV5-1 - TRBD1 TGCGCCAGCAGCTTGGGGTATTCAGGGGGCAGTGGCTACACCTTC CASSLGYSGGSGYTF
TRBJ2-2 TRBV5-6 - - TGTGCCAGCAGGCGGGGCATCGGGGAGCTGTTTTTT CASRRGIGELFF
TRBJ2-5 TRBV13 - TRBD2 TGTGCCAGCACCCCTGCCCGTTCGGGAGGGGAGACCCAGTACTTC CASTPARSGGETQYF
TRBJ1-4 TRBV28 - - TGTGCCAGCGATCCAGGTGCAACTAATGAAAAACTGTTTTTT CASDPGATNEKLFF
TRBJ2-3 TRBV29-1 - TRBD2 TGCAGCGTTGAAGATGGGCGGGGGGGCACAGATACGCAGTATTTT CSVEDGRGGTDTQYF
TRBJ1-4 TRBV7-6 once - TGTGCCAGCAGCCAGGAGATGGGGGCGGGTGAAAAACTGTTTTTT CASSQEMGAGEKLFF
TRBJ2-1 TRBV10-1 - - TGCGCCAGCAGTGAGTCAGATAGCGCGGCCTACAATGAGCAGTTCTTC CASSESDSAAYNEQFF
TRBJ2-1 TRBV29-1 - - TGCAGCGGTGAACGGGACTCCTCCTACAATGAGCAGTTCTTC CSGERDSSYNEQFF
TRBJ1-6 TRBV10-3 - - TGTGCCACAAACACAGGTGACAATTCACCCCTCCACTTT CATNTGDNSPLHF
TRBJ1-5 TRBV18 few TRBD1 TGTGCCAGCTCACACCGGGACAGTAGCAATCAGCCCCAGCATTTT CASSHRDSSNQPQHF
TRBJ2-1 TRBV19 once TRBD2 TGTGCCAGTAGTATAGTTTTCAGCGGGGGGGCCAATGAGCAGTTCTTC CASSIVFSGGANEQFF